One and the same sample provided the 25 T cell receptor beta chains below, sequenced in a study of blood T cell repertoires in COVID-19. Profiled with immunoSEQ multiplex PCR; TCRdb holds only in-frame clones, not every one. The profile shows 350,000 or so clones, approximately 83% of them singletons. Sequencing used PBMCs or T cells enriched from blood (not recorded which). The receptor set was obtained from a woman aged 35 to 49 with acute COVID-19.

The chain employs TRBV5-6 and TRBJ2-7; weak D call: TRBD1 (6 bases). Germline V gives CDR1 SGHDT, CDR2 YYEEEE. V gave up 4 bases and J gave up 3 bases, with 11 bases separating them. CDR3 length equals 13 residues. As DNA, the CDR3 is TGTGCCAGCAGCCCCCCAGGGGTCTACGAGCAGTACTTC. This codes for CASSPPGVYEQYF.

To note about this clone: Other DNA sequences in the same sample also yield this CDR3. This chain joins TRBV2 and TRBJ2-5, with D possibly TRBD1 on 6 matching bases. With 6 bases removed from V and 5 bases from J, the gap between germline ends came to 13 bases. Per the germline V gene, CDR1 is SNHLY and CDR2 is FYNNEI. The CDR3 has 13 residues. The CDR3 DNA follows: TGTGCCAGCAGCGAGCGCAGGGGTGAGACCCAGTACTTC. As protein: CASSERRGETQYF. Full variable domain (remainder filled in from reference TRBV2 and TRBJ2-5): EPEVTQTPSHQVTQMGQEVILRCVPISNHLYFYWYRQILGQKVEFLVSFYNNEISEKSEIFDDQFSVERPDGSNFTLKIRSTKLEDSAMYFCASSERRGETQYFGPGTRLLVL.

The chain is built from TRBV4-3 and TRBJ2-2, with D hard to call. V lost 3 bases, J lost 6 bases, and 17 bases lay in between. The CDR3 runs to 16 residues. Germline assignment: CDR1 LGHNA and CDR2 YSLEER. The CDR3 loop is CASSQGRRTEAGELFF. The CDR3 DNA follows: TGCGCCAGCAGCCAGGGTCGACGTACCGAGGCCGGGGAGCTGTTTTTT.

The count of this clone is one. The chain recombines TRBV7-9 with TRBJ1-1; a weak D match, TRBD1 (5 bases). V was cut by 0 bases and J by 6 bases, with 11 bases left in between. The CDR3 consists of 14 residues. From germline, CDR1 is SEHNR and CDR2 FQNEAQ (reference sequence). Written as DNA, the CDR3 is TGTGCCAGCAGCTTAGCAATCAGGGATGCTGAAGCTTTCTTT. This translates into CASSLAIRDAEAFF.

V usage is TRBV11-2 and J usage is TRBJ2-2, with a possible D match to TRBD1 (6 bases). This CDR3 spans 14 amino acids. The V gene's germline CDR1 is SGHAT and CDR2 FQNNGV. The V and J ends lost 7 bases and 1 base respectively, with 10 bases between them. The CDR3, as DNA: TGTGCCAGCACCCTAGGGGGGAACACCGGGGAGCTGTTTTTT. This translates into CASTLGGNTGELFF. Together with reference TRBV11-2 and TRBJ2-2, the CDR3 gives the full variable domain: EAGVAQSPRYKIIEKRQSVAFWCNPISGHATLYWYQQILGQGPKLLIQFQNNGVVDDSQLPKDRFSAERLKGVDSTLKIQPAKLEDSAVYLCASTLGGNTGELFFGEGSRLTVL.

The rearrangement uses TRBV7-3 and TRBJ2-1; 9 bases map to TRBD1. With V trimmed by 5 bases and J by 4 bases, 6 bases remained unmatched. CDR1 and CDR2 from the germline V gene are SGHTA and FQGTGA. CDR3 size: 15 residues. CDR3 sequence: CASSLGQGTYNEQFF. CDR3 bases: TGTGCCAGCAGCCTAGGACAGGGGACGTACAATGAGCAGTTCTTC.

The chain joins TRBV28 to TRBJ2-7; maybe TRBD2 (7 bases). Germline CDR1 and CDR2: MDHEN and SYDVKM. This CDR3 region has 16 residues. Trimming left V 6 bases short and J 0 bases short, with 18 bases between. The CDR3 DNA reads as TGTGCCAGCAGCCACCTAAGGGGGGGAGACTCCTACGAGCAGTACTTC. It specifies CASSHLRGGDSYEQYF.

As DNA, the CDR3 is TGTGCCAGCAGCGTGACGGGAGGGTGGGGCGAGCAGTACTTC. Translated: CASSVTGGWGEQYF. The rearrangement links TRBV9 to TRBJ2-7, with 8 bases lining up with TRBD2. CDR3 length: 14 residues. V lost 2 bases and J lost 6; bases outside the gene matches: 7. Germline CDR1 SGDLS, CDR2 YYNGEE.

This chain uses TRBV5-4 with TRBJ1-4; maybe TRBD1 (6 bases). Germline V CDR1 and CDR2: SGHNT, YYREEE (reference sequence). The CDR3 totals 15 residues. Trimming took 3 bases from V and 3 from J, leaving 12 bases between them. The CDR3 sequence: CASSYEKGANEKLFF. CDR3 nucleotide sequence: TGTGCCAGCAGCTACGAGAAGGGGGCTAATGAAAAACTGTTTTTT.

The genes are TRBV20-1 and TRBJ1-3; no reliable D call. The CDR3 length is 14 residues. From germline, CDR1 is DFQATT and CDR2 SNEGSKA (reference sequence). V was shortened by 3 bases and J by 4 bases, with 13 bases between the two germline ends. CDR3 region: CSASLTPSGNTIYF. The CDR3 coding sequence is TGCAGTGCTAGTCTAACCCCGTCCGGAAACACCATATATTTT.

The J gene is TRBJ2-5, the V gene TRBV5-1, with a weak D call TRBD2 (5 bases). The CDR3 extends over 18 amino acids. Trimming cost V 0 bases and J 2 bases, with 20 bases left between them. Per the germline V gene, CDR1 is SGHRS and CDR2 is YFSETQ. CDR3 sequence: CASSLAQGVGVGQETQYF. In DNA form, the CDR3 reads TGCGCCAGCAGCTTGGCCCAAGGAGTCGGGGTTGGACAAGAGACCCAGTACTTC.

This chain links TRBV18 with TRBJ1-5; D might be TRBD1 (5 bases). Per germline, CDR1 KGHSH and CDR2 LQKENI. This CDR3 has 17 amino acids. Trimming left V 2 bases short and J 9 bases short, with 23 bases between. The CDR3 loop is CASSPEGGTHPGGPQHF. DNA of the CDR3: TGTGCCAGCTCACCAGAAGGCGGGACTCACCCCGGAGGGCCCCAGCATTTT.

The rearrangement uses TRBV3-1 (or the pseudogene TRBV3-2) and TRBJ2-5; no reliable D call. CDR1 is LGHDT, CDR2 YNNKEL, per germline (reference sequence). The CDR3 covers 11 residues. V lost 0 bases and J lost 13, with 9 bases in between. CDR3 in amino acids: CASSQDQSRYF. DNA for the CDR3: TGTGCCAGCAGCCAAGACCAGTCAAGGTACTTC.

In DNA form, the CDR3 reads TGTGCCAGCAGCTTAGAGGGACAGGGTACCGGGGAGCTGTTTTTT. Its protein product is CASSLEGQGTGELFF. The chain carries TRBV11-2 and TRBJ2-2; 9 positions match TRBD1. The CDR3 has 15 amino acids. With 0 bases clipped from V and 5 bases from J, the junction kept 1 base outside the gene matches. From germline, CDR1 is SGHAT and CDR2 FQNNGV.

The rearrangement links TRBV29-1 to TRBJ2-5; 9 nucleotides agree with TRBD2. Trimming at V came to 4 bases and at J to 5 bases, leaving 5 bases not matched to a gene. Germline CDR1 reads SQVTM; CDR2 reads ANQGSEA. The CDR3 is made up of 13 amino acids. CDR3 DNA sequence: TGCAGCGTTGGGGCTAGCGGGATGGAGACCCAGTACTTC. This sequence encodes CSVGASGMETQYF. The full variable domain, in which reference TRBV29-1 and TRBJ2-5 provide the parts outside the CDR3, is SAVISQKPSRDICQRGTSLTIQCQVDSQVTMMFWYRQQPGQSLTLIATANQGSEATYESGFVIDKFPISRPNLTFSTLTVSNMSPEDSSIYLCSVGASGMETQYFGPGTRLLVL.

This clone was picked up a small number of times. The V call is TRBV28, the J call TRBJ2-1; 8 bases fit TRBD2. Germline V lookup: CDR1 MDHEN, CDR2 SYDVKM. V was clipped by 5 bases and J by 12 bases; unmatched bases: 15. The CDR3 consists of 15 residues. The CDR3 protein is CASSMAGGQRTVQFF. The CDR3 bases are TGTGCCAGCAGTATGGCGGGAGGCCAAAGAACCGTGCAGTTCTTC.

V and J are TRBV28 and TRBJ2-3, with a weak D call TRBD2 (7 bases). The germline V gene has CDR1 MDHEN and CDR2 SYDVKM. The CDR3 is 14 residues long. Trimming pared 2 bases from V and 6 bases from J, leaving 12 bases between. CDR3 protein: CASSLGGGADTQYF. In nucleotides, the CDR3 is TGTGCCAGCAGTTTAGGGGGGGGCGCGGATACGCAGTATTTT.

The chain couples TRBV5-1 to TRBJ2-3; 9 bases are shared with TRBD1. CDR3 length: 16 residues. V shed 4 bases, J shed 1 base, and the junction held 7 bases outside the gene matches. The germline CDR1 and CDR2 sequences are SGHRS and YFSETQ. The CDR3 DNA follows: TGCGCCAGCAGCAAACAGGGGGCTGGTGGCACAGATACGCAGTATTTT. It is translated as CASSKQGAGGTDTQYF. The variable domain in full, with the rest retrieved from reference TRBV5-1 and TRBJ2-3, is KAGVTQTPRYLIKTRGQQVTLSCSPISGHRSVSWYQQTPGQGLQFLFEYFSETQRNKGNFPGRFSGRQFSNSRSEMNVSTLELGDSALYLCASSKQGAGGTDTQYFGPGTRLTVL.

This clone was seen once. As DNA, the CDR3 is TGTGCCAGCAGTGAATATCTTCTAGCCCAATCCTACAATGAGCAGTTCTTC. It codes for CASSEYLLAQSYNEQFF. The genes are TRBV25-1 and TRBJ2-1; perhaps TRBD2 as D (5 bases). This CDR3 region has 17 residues. Trimming stripped 0 bases from V and 1 base from J, with 13 bases between. Germline V CDR1 and CDR2: MGHDK, SYGVNS.

V is TRBV4-3 and J is TRBJ2-7; 7 bases are shared with TRBD1. This CDR3 contains 14 residues. The V gene end was trimmed by 0 bases and the J gene end by 13 bases; junction bases not matched to a gene: 12. Germline V gene data show CDR1 as LGHNA and CDR2 as YSLEER. The DNA of the CDR3 is TGCGCCAGCAGCCAAGATTTCAGAGGGACAGCTCTTTACTTC. Amino acids: CASSQDFRGTALYF.

The gene calls are TRBV28 and TRBJ1-6; D unclear. The V gene's germline CDR1 is MDHEN and CDR2 SYDVKM. The germline V and J ends were trimmed by 7 bases and 4 bases, with 11 bases remaining between them. This CDR3 contains 14 residues. In DNA form, the CDR3 reads TGTGCCAGCATCTCTCCCCAGTATAATTCACCCCTCCACTTT. Protein sequence: CASISPQYNSPLHF.

J is TRBJ1-1 and V is TRBV14, with D possibly matching TRBD1 (5 bases). There are 14 residues in the CDR3. In germline, CDR1 is SGHDN, CDR2 FVKESK. The V and J ends lost 0 bases and 3 bases respectively, with 8 bases between them. The CDR3 loop reads CASSQDKGHTEAFF. As DNA, the CDR3 is TGTGCCAGCAGCCAAGATAAGGGGCACACTGAAGCTTTCTTT.

The chain has TRBV9 and TRBJ2-1; 14 bases agree with TRBD2. V dropped 0 bases and J dropped 7; count of bases not matched to a gene: 9. Germline V gene sequence: CDR1 SGDLS, CDR2 YYNGEE. This CDR3 has 18 residues. CDR3 sequence: CASSVGGTSGSGQNEQFF. The CDR3 DNA follows: TGTGCCAGCAGCGTAGGAGGGACTAGCGGGAGTGGTCAGAATGAGCAGTTCTTC.

The J gene is TRBJ1-2, the V gene TRBV6-1; D call uncertain. The CDR3 runs 15 residues. Trimming shortened V by 3 bases and J by 0 bases, and 11 bases separated the two germline ends. The germline V gene has CDR1 MNHNS and CDR2 SASEGT. The chain's CDR3 is CASSDVQNANYGYTF. The CDR3, as DNA: TGTGCCAGCAGTGATGTACAGAACGCTAACTATGGCTACACCTTC.

The rearrangement uses TRBV2 and TRBJ1-1, with D possibly being TRBD1 (6 bases). Germline assignment: CDR1 SNHLY and CDR2 FYNNEI. V was cut by 6 bases and J by 1 base, with 12 bases left in between. This CDR3 comprises 14 residues. The CDR3 sequence: CASRADRTNTEAFF. The CDR3 nucleotides are TGTGCCAGCAGGGCGGACAGAACGAACACTGAAGCTTTCTTT.